This T cell receptor (beta chain) originates from a study of blood T cell repertoires in COVID-19. Clinical history as reported by participants underpinned cohort assignment. Recovered Cohort 3 donors showed two negative PCRs, clearance, or symptom resolution. V dropped 6 bases and J dropped 5 bases, with 19 bases sitting between them. The CDR3 extends over 15 amino acids. CDR1 and CDR2 (germline): MNHEY, SVGAGI. Methods used by the authors: Nucleated cell number was recorded as an estimate derived from reference gene primer amplification. Generated by immunoSEQ multiplex PCR, the TCRdb table keeps only in-frame clones and is missing some. The V and J calls and clone size are taken from that table; D and trimming were inferred from the DNA. The sample lists approximately 180,000 clones, roughly 80% seen once, with about 18% in the top ten.

Sequencing was carried out using PBMCs or T cells enriched from blood (not recorded which). The sequence was collected from a woman aged 50 to 65 who had recovered from COVID-19. The genes are TRBV6-5 and TRBJ1-2, with D possibly matching TRBD1 (6 bases). This CDR3 reads CASRTSQGIGYGYTF. The DNA for the CDR3 is TGTGCCAGCAGAACCTCACAGGGAATTGGATATGGCTACACCTTC.